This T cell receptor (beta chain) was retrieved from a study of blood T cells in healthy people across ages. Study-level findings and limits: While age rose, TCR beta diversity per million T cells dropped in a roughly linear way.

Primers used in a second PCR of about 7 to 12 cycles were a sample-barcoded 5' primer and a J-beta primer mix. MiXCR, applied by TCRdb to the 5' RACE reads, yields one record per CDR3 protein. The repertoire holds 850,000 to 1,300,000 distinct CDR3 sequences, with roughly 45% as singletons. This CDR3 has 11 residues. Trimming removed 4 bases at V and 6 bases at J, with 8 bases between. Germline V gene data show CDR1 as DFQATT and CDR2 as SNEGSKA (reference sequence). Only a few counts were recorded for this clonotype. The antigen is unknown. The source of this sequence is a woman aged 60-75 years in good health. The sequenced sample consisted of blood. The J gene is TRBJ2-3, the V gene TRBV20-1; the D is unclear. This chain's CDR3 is CSANHLDTQYF. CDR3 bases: TGCAGTGCTAACCATTTGGATACGCAGTATTTT.